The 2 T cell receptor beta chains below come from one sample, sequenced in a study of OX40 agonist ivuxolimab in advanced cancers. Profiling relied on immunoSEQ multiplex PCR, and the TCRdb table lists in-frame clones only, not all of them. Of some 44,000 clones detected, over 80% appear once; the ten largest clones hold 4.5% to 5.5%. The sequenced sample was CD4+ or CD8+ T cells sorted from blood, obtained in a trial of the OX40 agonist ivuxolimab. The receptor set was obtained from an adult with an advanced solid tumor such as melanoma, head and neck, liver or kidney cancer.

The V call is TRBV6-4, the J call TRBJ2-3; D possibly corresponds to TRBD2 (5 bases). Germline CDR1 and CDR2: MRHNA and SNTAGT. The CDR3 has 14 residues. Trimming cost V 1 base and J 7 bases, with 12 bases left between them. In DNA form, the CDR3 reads TGTGCCAGCAGTGACTTTCCAGCGGCCTATACGCAGTATTTT. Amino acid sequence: CASSDFPAAYTQYF.

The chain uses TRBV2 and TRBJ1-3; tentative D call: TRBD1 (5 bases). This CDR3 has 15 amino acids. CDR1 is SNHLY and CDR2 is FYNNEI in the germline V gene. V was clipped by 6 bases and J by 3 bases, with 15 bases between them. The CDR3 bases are TGTGCCAGCAGCCCAGGGACGCCTGTTGGAAACACCATATATTTT. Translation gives CASSPGTPVGNTIYF. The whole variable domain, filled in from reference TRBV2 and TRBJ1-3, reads EPEVTQTPSHQVTQMGQEVILRCVPISNHLYFYWYRQILGQKVEFLVSFYNNEISEKSEIFDDQFSVERPDGSNFTLKIRSTKLEDSAMYFCASSPGTPVGNTIYFGEGSWLTVV.